This paragraph covers one T cell receptor beta chain sequence. The sample holds a few counts of this clone. The target of this receptor is not known. One base away there is no much larger clone; base qualities are not given. V drops 1 base and J drops 2 bases, leaving 12 bases in between. Reading the germline V gene (reference sequence) gives CDR1 LNHNV and CDR2 YYDKDF. The CDR3 numbers 15 residues from cysteine through phenylalanine. Only the CDR3 DNA stays, 45 bases, in frame from base 1. The data originate from a study of T cells in localized non-small cell lung cancer (dated by TCRdb to 2018 to 2021). As for the study more broadly: The study examined T cell repertoires in approximately 240 patients with early-stage NSCLC and compared tumors with uninvolved tumor-adjacent lungs. Of the NSCLC patients, approximately 130 were male and about 97 were female, and the mean age was about 69 years. The cohort consisted of a few hundred treatment-naive NSCLC patients whose localized lung tumors had been resected.

Two independent pathologists confirmed that the uninvolved adjacent lung, which was taken at least 2 cm from the tumor margin, was free of atypia. At diagnosis, tumor, uninvolved tumor-adjacent lung and peripheral blood were collected and then preserved as a mix of FFPE and fresh-frozen material. The immunoSEQ Assay was used to sequence TCR beta CDR3 regions from DNA. The authors' pipeline ran thus. T cell density was computed as TCR beta template counts normalized to usable DNA estimated by amplifying housekeeping genes. Richness was estimated with the preseqR package, extrapolating to 400,000 templates for PBMC samples and 120,000 templates for tissue samples. Clonality was taken to be one minus Pielou's evenness. To identify tissue-enriched TCRs, differential abundance testing was run on productive amino-acid clonotypes with a minimum total count of 5 and an alpha of 0.1. The Jaccard Index and the Morisita Overlap Index were used to measure how much the repertoires overlapped between compartments. GLIPH clustered TCR beta CDR3s with public tetramer-defined viral CDR3s; viral motifs required at least three viral sequences plus V-gene enrichment. TCRdb obtained this table from immuneACCESS and retained in-frame rearrangements with V and J assigned. These tables miss some clones; where compared with another copy, unresolved V genes account for less than half of the shortfall, and the remainder is unexplained. D and trimming come from the DNA, and the V and J calls and clone size come from that table. The sample contains around 1,700 clones, roughly a quarter of them found a single time. The ten largest clones take up approximately 16% of the sample.

The study at large found these results: Because of the exploratory design, TCR variables were selected using unadjusted p-values without false-discovery rate correction. Of the top 100 tumor clones, a median of 57 were detected in paired uninvolved adjacent lung; about 28 were also among that lung's top 100. Because multi-region tumor sequencing was not performed, intratumor heterogeneity could not be ruled out. Higher blood T cell density associated with longer overall survival, while higher adjacent-lung clonality associated with shorter survival. The highest T cell clonality was observed in uninvolved tumor-adjacent lung, where clonality exceeded that of tumor, suggesting that antigenic responses were more focused in uninvolved tumor-adjacent lung.

Rearrangement joined TRBV15 to TRBJ2-7; no confident D gene assignment can be made. The sequence was collected from a female donor of 60 years or more with stage II lung adenocarcinoma. The sequencing used normal lung tissue next to the tumor, collected before any cancer treatment. Read as DNA, the sequence is TGTGCCACCAGCAGAGCAAGTGGTCCTACCTACGAGCAGTACTTC. The translation is CATSRASGPTYEQYF.